This TCR beta chain was captured in a study of T cell responses to AZD1222 COVID-19 vaccine. Study findings and constraints: Every sample of the repertoires postdated the peak T cell response. Two doses of AZD1222 preceded a rise in Spike-specific TCR breadth and depth.

Germline V lookup: CDR1 MDHEN, CDR2 SYDVKM. The CDR3 extends over 14 amino acids. Trimming took 6 bases from V and 0 from J, leaving 11 bases between them. The data were produced by immunoSEQ multiplex PCR, yet TCRdb's version contains in-frame clones alone and is incomplete. The data show 140,000 or so clones, 91% seen once. Comment on this clone: Its cognate antigen is unknown.

This receptor was obtained from an adult who received the MenACWY meningococcal vaccine as a control. The starting material was peripheral blood, obtained 28 days after the second dose of the MenACWY control vaccine. The rearrangement uses TRBV28 and TRBJ1-1, with a weak D call TRBD1 (6 bases). Here the CDR3 DNA reads TGTGCCAGCAGAACAGGGTTGGTGAACACTGAAGCTTTCTTT. As protein: CASRTGLVNTEAFF. The full variable domain, rest sourced from reference TRBV28 and TRBJ1-1, is DVKVTQSSRYLVKRTGEKVFLECVQDMDHENMFWYRQDPGLGLRLIYFSYDVKMKEKGDIPEGYSVSREKKERFSLILESASTNQTSMYLCASRTGLVNTEAFFGQGTRLTVV.